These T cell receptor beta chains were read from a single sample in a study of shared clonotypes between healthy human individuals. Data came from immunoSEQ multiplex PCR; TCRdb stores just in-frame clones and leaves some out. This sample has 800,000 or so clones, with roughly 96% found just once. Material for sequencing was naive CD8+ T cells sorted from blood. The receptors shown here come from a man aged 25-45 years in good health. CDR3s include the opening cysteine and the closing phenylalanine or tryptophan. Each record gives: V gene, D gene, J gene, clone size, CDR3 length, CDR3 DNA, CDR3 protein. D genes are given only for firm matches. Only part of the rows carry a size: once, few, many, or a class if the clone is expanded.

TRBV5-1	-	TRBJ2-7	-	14	TGCGCCAGCAGCGACGAGCGGCCCTCCTACGAGCAGTACTTC	CASSDERPSYEQYF
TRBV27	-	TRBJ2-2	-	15	TGTGCCAGCAGTTTGGCGACTACCAACACCGGGGAGCTGTTTTTT	CASSLATTNTGELFF
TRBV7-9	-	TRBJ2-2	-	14	TGTGCGTCGCGGTTCCGACAGGACAAGGGGGAGCTGTTTTTT	CASRFRQDKGELFF
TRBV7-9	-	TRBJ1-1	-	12	TGTGCCAGCAGCCCGAGGAGCACTGAAGCTTTCTTT	CASSPRSTEAFF
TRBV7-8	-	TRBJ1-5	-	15	TGTGCCAGCAGCTTTCTCGAGGGGCGAAATCAGCCCCAGCATTTT	CASSFLEGRNQPQHF
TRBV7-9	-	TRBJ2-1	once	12	TGTGCCAGCAGCTCCGGAGCTAATGAGCAGTTCTTC	CASSSGANEQFF
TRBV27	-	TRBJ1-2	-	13	TGTGCCAGCAGTGACAGCGGGGGGAATGGCTACACCTTC	CASSDSGGNGYTF
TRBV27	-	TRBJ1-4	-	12	TGTGCCAGCAGCCACATAGGTGAAAAACTGTTTTTT	CASSHIGEKLFF
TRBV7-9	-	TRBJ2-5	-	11	TGTGCCAGCAGCACCCGGGGGACCCAGTACTTC	CASSTRGTQYF
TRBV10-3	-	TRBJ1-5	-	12	TGTGCCATCAGTGGAGAGAATCAGCCCCAGCATTTT	CAISGENQPQHF
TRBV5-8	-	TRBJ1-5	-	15	TGTGCCAGCAGCCAGGGACGCAGCTTCAATCAGCCCCAGCATTTT	CASSQGRSFNQPQHF
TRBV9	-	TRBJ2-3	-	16	TGTGCCAGCAGCGTAGAAGGACGGATTAGCACAGATACGCAGTATTTT	CASSVEGRISTDTQYF
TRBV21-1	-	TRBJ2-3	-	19	TGTGCCAGCAGCAAAGTCCAGCGGGAGGGCCGAGGAGGCGCAGATACGCAGTATTTT	CASSKVQREGRGGADTQYF
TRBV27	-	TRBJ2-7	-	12	TGTGCCAGCAGCTCTGTGGCGGGCGAGCAGTACTTC	CASSSVAGEQYF
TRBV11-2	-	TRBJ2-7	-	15	TGTGCCAGCAGCTTAGTGGTCGGGACATCCCCCGAACGCTACTTC	CASSLVVGTSPERYF
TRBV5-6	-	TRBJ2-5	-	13	TGTGCCAGCAGCTTGGCCATCCCGAGAGACCAGTACTTC	CASSLAIPRDQYF